This is a list of T cell receptor beta chains from one sample in a study of blood T cells in healthy people across ages. TCRdb fed the 5' RACE reads into MiXCR, producing one record per CDR3 protein. The sample consists of about 680,000 distinct CDR3 sequences, approximately 49% of them appearing once. Sequencing input: blood. These receptors all stem from a woman in her sixties in good health. Each CDR3 is given with its conserved first and last residue. The D gene is left open where the match is weak. Rows may omit the clone size; those that give it use once, few, many or a size class.

>few|TRBD2|TRBJ2-7|TRBV28
TGTGCCAGCATCTCTGGGAGGGACCGCGAGCAGTACTTC
CASISGRDREQYF
>.|TRBD2|TRBJ2-5|TRBV7-2
TGTGCCAGCAGCTCGACTAGCGGGAGAGGGCAAGAGACCCAGTACTTC
CASSSTSGRGQETQYF
>.|.|TRBJ1-4|TRBV7-9
TGTGCCAGCAGCCCCTTATCGGGGGGCGCAGACGAAAAACTGTTTTTT
CASSPLSGGADEKLFF
>few|TRBD2|TRBJ2-1|TRBV6-1
TGTGCCAGCAGCCCTACCTTTGGACTAGCGGCATACAATGAGCAGTTCTTC
CASSPTFGLAAYNEQFF
>.|.|TRBJ2-1|TRBV11-2
TGTGCCAGCAGCTTCGGGACTGCTCAGTTCTTC
CASSFGTAQFF
>.|.|TRBJ1-6|TRBV9
TGTGCCAGCAGTGCAAGCTTTAATTCACCCCTCCACTTT
CASSASFNSPLHF
>few|.|TRBJ1-2|TRBV28
TGTGCCAGCAGCCCCCGGTTGAGTGGCTACACCTTC
CASSPRLSGYTF
>.|TRBD2|TRBJ2-1|TRBV6-2/TRBV6-3
TGTGCCAGCAGTACCCTACTAGCGGGAGAATACAATGAGCAGTTCTTC
CASSTLLAGEYNEQFF
>.|.|TRBJ2-7|TRBV20-1
TGCAGTGCTAGAGATCGTACGGGTTCCCCCTACGAGCAGTACTTC
CSARDRTGSPYEQYF
>many|.|TRBJ2-5|TRBV12-3/TRBV12-4
TGTGCCAGCAGTTTGGCTGCTATCCGGGACAACTGGGGGTCCCCCACACAAGAGACCCAGTACTTC
CASSLAAIRDNWGSPTQETQYF
>.|.|TRBJ2-7|TRBV7-2
TGTGCCAGCAGCTTAGCGCGCTCTAGCAGGTACTCCTACGAGCAGTACTTC
CASSLARSSRYSYEQYF
>many|TRBD2|TRBJ2-1|TRBV4-3
TGCGCCAGCAGCCAAGAATGGACTAGCGGGAGGGTACACAATGAGCAGTTCTTC
CASSQEWTSGRVHNEQFF
>.|.|TRBJ1-6|TRBV9
TGTGCCAGCAGTGACCTCGGTGAATCCTATAATTCACCCCTCCACTTT
CASSDLGESYNSPLHF
>.|TRBD1|TRBJ1-1|TRBV27
TGTGCCAGCAGTGCCGGGACAGGGGGCGAACTCGGGACTGAAGCTTTCTTT
CASSAGTGGELGTEAFF
>.|.|TRBJ2-1|TRBV20-1
TGCAGTGCTAGAGATTGGACCCGCTCGAATGAGCAGTTCTTC
CSARDWTRSNEQFF
>.|.|TRBJ1-1|TRBV5-1
TGCGCCAGCAGCTCGGGACACCCAAACACTGAAGCTTTCTTT
CASSSGHPNTEAFF
>.|.|TRBJ1-5|TRBV7-6
TGTGCCAGCAGCCTTCAAGGGGGGCGGAATCAGCCCCAGCATTTT
CASSLQGGRNQPQHF
>.|.|TRBJ2-1|TRBV3-1
TGTGCCACCGGTGAGGGGAGTCCCTACAATGAGCAGTTCTTC
CATGEGSPYNEQFF
>.|.|TRBJ2-1|TRBV24-1
TGTGCCACCAGTAGGGATGCCTCCTTCAATGAGCAGTTCTTC
CATSRDASFNEQFF
>.|.|TRBJ2-5|TRBV6-2/TRBV6-3
TGTGCCAGCAGTTACAGTCAAATCGACAGGCAAGGCTTAGAGACCCGGTACTTC
CASSYSQIDRQGLETRYF
>.|.|TRBJ2-1|TRBV20-1
TGCAGTGCTAGCGGGAGTGTCAACAATGAGCAGTTCTTC
CSASGSVNNEQFF
>.|TRBD2|TRBJ2-3|TRBV24-1
TGTGCCACCAGTGACCCGCTAGCGGGAGCAGATACGCAGTATTTT
CATSDPLAGADTQYF
>.|TRBD1|TRBJ2-3|TRBV29-1
TGCAGCGTAGCCTGGGGACAGGGGGCGGCAGATACGCAGTATTTT
CSVAWGQGAADTQYF
>.|.|TRBJ2-7|TRBV4-3
TGCGCCAGCAGCCAAGTTCAATCGGGCGAGCAGTACTTC
CASSQVQSGEQYF
>.|.|TRBJ2-5|TRBV27
TGTGCCAGCGCATTCCAAGAGACCCAGTACTTC
CASAFQETQYF
>once|.|TRBJ2-1|TRBV5-5
TGTGCCAGCAGCTTGGGACTTTTCGAGACCCAGTTCTTC
CASSLGLFETQFF
>few|.|TRBJ2-5|TRBV20-1
TGCAGTGCTCGGGGCTGGGTCCAAGAGACCCAGTACTTC
CSARGWVQETQYF
>few|.|TRBJ2-3|TRBV6-5
TGTGCCAGCAGTTACTCGAATGGGGATACGCAGTATTTT
CASSYSNGDTQYF
>.|.|TRBJ1-4|TRBV4-2
TGTGCCAGCAGCCGATCGGGCTCTACGGGTGAAAAACTGTTTTTT
CASSRSGSTGEKLFF
>many|.|TRBJ2-5|TRBV29-1
TGCAGCGGGAGCTTAGAAGAGACCCAGTACTTC
CSGSLEETQYF
>.|.|TRBJ2-5|TRBV7-2
TGTGCCAGCGGCTTGAGGAGGAACCAAGAGACCCAGTACTTC
CASGLRRNQETQYF
>.|.|TRBJ2-7|TRBV7-8
TGTGCCAGCAGCTTAGGGTGGAACGAGCAGTACTTC
CASSLGWNEQYF
>.|.|TRBJ2-7|TRBV20-1
TGCAGTGCTAGACGGGTCACCTACGAGCAGTACTTC
CSARRVTYEQYF
>.|.|TRBJ1-5|TRBV20-1
TGCAGTGCTAGAGCTGGGGGATTCAATCAGCCCCAGCATTTT
CSARAGGFNQPQHF
>.|TRBD1|TRBJ2-1|TRBV5-1
TGCGCCAGCAGCTCCCGACAGGGGATATACAATGAGCAGTTCTTC
CASSSRQGIYNEQFF
>.|.|TRBJ1-1|TRBV7-2
TGTGCCAGCAGCTTAGGGTTCGAGGGCGGGATGAACACTGAAGCTTTCTTT
CASSLGFEGGMNTEAFF
>.|.|TRBJ1-1|TRBV6-6
TGTGCCAGCAAAGAGGGGTCTGGTTTCTATCTGACTGAAGCTTTCTTT
CASKEGSGFYLTEAFF
>.|TRBD1|TRBJ2-7|TRBV28
TGTGCCAGCAGGGACACAGGGGGTCTCTCCTACGAGCAGTACTTC
CASRDTGGLSYEQYF
>.|.|TRBJ2-6|TRBV24-1
TGTGCCACCAGTGAGGGGGGTCTCCAGCCAAGCTCTGGGGCCAACGTCCTGACTTTC
CATSEGGLQPSSGANVLTF
>.|.|TRBJ1-2|TRBV18
TGTGCCAGCTCACCAGAGGAGTTAGATTATGGCTACACCTTC
CASSPEELDYGYTF
>few|TRBD2|TRBJ2-1|TRBV5-1
TGCGCCAGCAGCTTGGGGCCGCGGGGACTACACTACAATGAGCAGTTCTTC
CASSLGPRGLHYNEQFF
>.|.|TRBJ2-7|TRBV20-1
TGCAGTGGAGCTAGGGCCTTCTACGAGCAGTACTTC
CSGARAFYEQYF
>.|.|TRBJ2-3|TRBV5-1
TGCGCCAGCAGCTTGGGGGCATCTCTTCGGGATACGCAGTATTTT
CASSLGASLRDTQYF
>.|TRBD1|TRBJ2-5|TRBV24-1
TGTGCCACCAGTGAACAGAACAGGGGAAATGAGCAGTACTTC
CATSEQNRGNEQYF
>.|.|TRBJ1-5|TRBV20-1
TGCAGTGCGCGGAGGGGGGCGGGACAGCCCCAGCATTTT
CSARRGAGQPQHF
>many|.|TRBJ1-6|TRBV27
TGTGCCAGCAGTCCTCAGGGCCCAAACTCCTATAATTCACCCCTCCACTTT
CASSPQGPNSYNSPLHF
>.|.|TRBJ1-4|TRBV6-2/TRBV6-3
TGTGCCAGCAGTCTCGCTGTAACCGGGCCTAACCGAATGAAACTGTTTTTT
CASSLAVTGPNRMKLFF